This T cell receptor (beta chain) appears in the sequencing data of a study of blood T cell repertoires in COVID-19. Method: immunoSEQ multiplex PCR; TCRdb's copy keeps in-frame clones and lacks some. The sample includes some 130,000 clones, about 78% of them seen just once. CDR3 length: 15 amino acids. Germline assignment: CDR1 SGHRS and CDR2 YFSETQ. Trimming removed 6 bases from V and 2 bases from J, with 17 bases in between. Sequencing was done on a sample of peripheral blood. V and J are TRBV5-1 and TRBJ1-1, with TRBD1 as a possible D gene (6 bases). The clonotype originates from a man aged 60 to 75 who had recovered from COVID-19. CDR3 DNA: TGCGCCAGCAACGTAATAGGGGGAACAAACACTGAAGCTTTCTTT. Amino acids: CASNVIGGTNTEAFF.